These 2 T cell receptor beta chains share one sample of origin, sequenced in a study of cytomegalovirus exposure and HLA in healthy donors. With 60 Vbeta and 13 Jbeta primers, the PCR was carried out. Sequencing was performed with immunoSEQ multiplex PCR; in TCRdb, only in-frame clones are kept and a portion is missing. The sample records around 94,000 clones, 75% to 80% being singletons. Sequenced input: PBMCs. These receptors all come from a woman aged 40 to 50 in good health and CMV-seropositive.

This clone occurred once. The V gene is TRBV20-1, the J gene TRBJ2-1, with D maybe TRBD2 (5 bases). CDR3 length: 11 amino acids. Germline-derived CDR1 and CDR2 are DFQATT and SNEGSKA (reference sequence). Deletions cut 6 bases from V and 10 bases from J, with 13 bases between. CDR3 DNA sequence: TGCAGTGCCGCTCTAGCTCGAGAGCAGTTCTTC. This encodes CSAALAREQFF.

The count of this clone is one. The rearrangement joins TRBV29-1 to TRBJ2-5, with a possible D match to TRBD2 (6 bases). The germline gives CDR1 SQVTM, CDR2 ANQGSEA. The CDR3 is 12 residues long. Trimming took 6 bases from V and 3 from J, leaving 11 bases between them. CDR3 sequence reads: CSVLGSEETQYF. For the CDR3, the DNA is TGCAGCGTCCTCGGGAGTGAAGAGACCCAGTACTTC.